This T cell receptor (beta chain) was captured by sequencing in a study of shared clonotypes between healthy human individuals. Per the germline V gene, CDR1 is MGHRA and CDR2 is YSYEKL. Losses at the gene ends were 4 bases for V and 6 bases for J; bases not matched to a gene: 5. This CDR3 comprises 15 residues. The study, taken as a whole, reports: Among a few donors, approximately 5% of naive CD4 clonotypes were found in common.

The run depth of the assay was deep. Profiled with immunoSEQ multiplex PCR; TCRdb holds only in-frame clones, not every one. The sample consists of some 1,900,000 clones, 85% to 95% of them appearing once. As concerns this clone: Its antigen is still unknown.

Terminally differentiated effector memory CD45RA+ cells were excluded from the naive CD8 cells, which were CD45RO-negative and positively selected for CCR7. What was sequenced was naive CD8+ T cells sorted from blood. This TCR was recovered from a man younger than 35 in good health. J is TRBJ2-1 and V is TRBV4-1; 11 bases map to TRBD2. The CDR3 DNA follows: TGCGCCAGCAGCCTGACTAGCGGGGCGTCCAATGAGCAGTTCTTC. Its translation is CASSLTSGASNEQFF.